This T cell receptor (beta chain) came from a study of molecular identifiers for immune sequencing clone quantification. TCRdb re-derived calls from the PCR reads in MiXCR, one entry per CDR3 protein. The table records about half a million distinct CDR3 sequences, roughly a fifth of them present only once. This CDR3 region has 12 residues. V gave up 5 bases and J gave up 4 bases, with 9 bases separating them. The sample comprised naive CD8+ T cells from blood, with Jurkat cell RNA spiked in. Subset: FACS-sorted CD8+CD4-CCR7+CD45RA+ naive T cells. This receptor was taken from a human donor in good health. Some libraries in this study had Jurkat cell RNA spiked in. The rearrangement joins TRBV12-3 or TRBV12-4 to TRBJ2-7; D uncertain. This CDR3 is CASSPNQYEQYF. As DNA, the CDR3 is TGTGCCAGCAGTCCAAACCAATACGAGCAGTACTTC.